The 16 T cell receptor beta chains given below trace back to one sample, sequenced in a study of T cells in Graves' hyperthyroidism and ophthalmopathy. There were TCR beta CDR3 regions amplified from RNA transcripts. The TCR CDR3 was amplified in a first-round RT-PCR using the HTBI primer set. TCRdb used MiXCR to reprocess the multiplex PCR reads, holding one entry per CDR3 protein. The table has around 540,000 distinct CDR3 sequences, about 16% seen once. The source material was blood. The receptors originated from a woman in her twenties or thirties with Graves' ophthalmopathy.

Ten or more counts support this clonotype. The chain has TRBV5-1 and TRBJ2-5; D not resolved. Trimming left V 0 bases short and J 5 bases short, with 5 bases between. CDR1 is SGHRS, CDR2 YFSETQ, per germline. The CDR3 has 12 amino acids. This CDR3 reads CASSLASETQYF. In nucleotides, the CDR3 is TGCGCCAGCAGCTTGGCCAGTGAGACCCAGTACTTC.

The chain uses TRBV6-1 and TRBJ2-2; TRBD2 agrees at 7 bases. Trimming took 7 bases from V and 5 from J; bases not matched to a gene: 22. The CDR3 extends over 19 amino acids. Germline-derived CDR1 and CDR2 are MNHNS and SASEGT. In nucleotides, the CDR3 is TGTGCCAGCAATAAATATGACCACCGGGAACTAGCGAGTACCGGGGAGCTGTTTTTT. Translation gives CASNKYDHRELASTGELFF.

This clonotype was counted at least ten times. The chain uses TRBV11-2 and TRBJ1-6; D not certain. This CDR3 region has 13 residues. Germline-derived CDR1 and CDR2 are SGHAT and FQNNGV. The V end was cut by 0 bases, the J end by 10 bases, with 7 bases between. CDR3: CASSLEPQSPLHF. The CDR3 coding sequence is TGTGCCAGCAGCTTAGAACCCCAGTCACCCCTCCACTTT.

This clonotype was detected many times. The V call is TRBV30, the J call TRBJ1-1; 8 bases fit TRBD1. In germline, CDR1 is GTSNPN, CDR2 SVGIG (reference sequence). With V trimmed by 5 bases and J by 0 bases, 2 bases remained unmatched. The CDR3 consists of 13 residues. The CDR3: CAWDRGMNTEAFF. The CDR3 DNA sequence: TGTGCCTGGGACAGGGGCATGAACACTGAAGCTTTCTTT.

This clonotype was seen ten or more times. This chain connects TRBV7-9 to TRBJ1-2; no firm D call. This CDR3 comprises 13 residues. CDR1 and CDR2 from the germline V gene are SEHNR and FQNEAQ (reference sequence). The ends were cut back, 2 bases at V and 4 bases at J, with 8 bases in the middle. CDR3 nucleotides: TGTGCCAGCAGCTTACTGACCGGCTATGGCTACACCTTC. Amino acids: CASSLLTGYGYTF.

The V gene is TRBV10-2, the J gene TRBJ1-2; 7 positions agree with TRBD1. From germline, CDR1 is WSHSY and CDR2 SAAADI. The CDR3 covers 13 residues. V lost 6 bases, J lost 4 bases, and 5 bases stayed unmatched. CDR3 DNA: TGCGCCAGCAGCGGTACAGGGGCCTATGGCTACACCTTC. Translating gives CASSGTGAYGYTF.

This chain uses TRBV2 with TRBJ2-1, with 12 bases lining up with TRBD2. Germline trimming cut 10 bases from V and 4 bases from J; bases unmatched to any gene: 8. Germline assignment: CDR1 SNHLY and CDR2 FYNNEI. This CDR3 comprises 15 residues. As DNA, the CDR3 is TGTGCCATCAGGGATGGACTAGCGGGATACAATGAGCAGTTCTTC. Protein sequence: CAIRDGLAGYNEQFF.

This sequence joins TRBV15 and TRBJ2-1; TRBD2 is a possible D gene (6 bases). Trimming removed 7 bases from V and 8 bases from J, with 12 bases in between. From germline, CDR1 is LNHNV and CDR2 YYDKDF (reference sequence). CDR3 length: 12 residues. Here the CDR3 reads CATNPGGYEQFF. The CDR3 nucleotides read TGTGCCACCAACCCCGGAGGGTATGAGCAGTTCTTC.

The chain employs TRBV5-1 and TRBJ2-3; D is tentatively TRBD1 or TRBD2 (5 bases each). V was cut by 6 bases and J by 6 bases, with 14 bases left in between. The CDR3 extends over 13 amino acids. Germline values: CDR1 SGHRS, CDR2 YFSETQ. CDR3 loop: CASIPVGTDTQYF. For the CDR3, the DNA is TGCGCCAGCATCCCCGTTGGGACGGATACGCAGTATTTT. Full variable domain (remainder filled in from reference TRBV5-1 and TRBJ2-3): KAGVTQTPRYLIKTRGQQVTLSCSPISGHRSVSWYQQTPGQGLQFLFEYFSETQRNKGNFPGRFSGRQFSNSRSEMNVSTLELGDSALYLCASIPVGTDTQYFGPGTRLTVL.

This clonotype has a count of ten or more. V and J are TRBV27 and TRBJ2-7; the match to TRBD2 covers 8 bases. The germline gives CDR1 MNHEY, CDR2 SMNVEV (reference sequence). Germline trimming cut 5 bases from V and 6 bases from J; bases unmatched to any gene: 18. CDR3 size: 17 residues. This CDR3 reads CASSPSGSWFPSTEQYF. The CDR3 coding sequence is TGTGCCAGCAGTCCCAGCGGGAGCTGGTTCCCCTCGACCGAGCAGTACTTC.

The chain combines TRBV10-3 with TRBJ2-2; TRBD2 might be the D (6 bases). Germline V gives CDR1 ENHRY, CDR2 SYGVKD. Between the trimmed V and J ends, which lost 7 bases and 3 bases, there was a span of 15 bases. The CDR3 extends over 15 amino acids. CDR3: CAITSGGDHTGELFF. The DNA for the CDR3 is TGTGCCATCACCTCCGGCGGGGACCACACCGGGGAGCTGTTTTTT.

To note about this clonotype: The DNA is left out, because the CDR3 cannot be placed on it with certainty; the CDR3 is given as TCRdb lists it. The gene calls are TRBV5-1 and TRBJ2-7; the table calls TRBD2, which could not be checked here. The CDR3 is 18 residues long, counting both termini. CDR1 and CDR2 from the germline V gene are SGHRS and YFSETQ. CDR3 region: CASSFYICSARVDYEQYF.

The rearrangement joins TRBV4-1 to TRBJ2-1, with 7 positions matching TRBD1. Trimming cost V 1 base and J 2 bases; bases outside gene matches: 2. Germline V CDR1 and CDR2: MGHRA, YSYEKL. The CDR3 sequence is 15 residues long. The CDR3 is CASSQGDSPYNEQFF. The CDR3 region has the DNA TGCGCCAGCAGCCAAGGGGACAGCCCCTACAATGAGCAGTTCTTC.

The J gene is TRBJ2-4, the V gene TRBV10-2; TRBD1 matches at 8 bases. Germline CDR1 and CDR2: WSHSY and SAAADI. The junction had 8 bases not matched to a gene; V was cut back by 4 bases and J by 3 bases. CDR3 length equals 16 residues. The CDR3 DNA follows: TGCGCCAGCAGTGGAGGACAGGGCGCATTCAAAAACATTCAGTACTTC. It specifies CASSGGQGAFKNIQYF.

The chain couples TRBV7-9 to TRBJ2-3; 8 bases line up with TRBD2. Germline CDR1 and CDR2: SEHNR and FQNEAQ (reference sequence). This CDR3 spans 17 amino acids. J gave up 2 bases and V 5 bases, and 12 bases lay outside the gene matches. The CDR3 DNA follows: TGTGCCAGCAGCCAACCCTTACTAGCGGTAGTCACAGATACGCAGTATTTT. This translates into CASSQPLLAVVTDTQYF.

The V call is TRBV28, the J call TRBJ2-3, with D perhaps TRBD2 (6 bases). CDR1 is MDHEN and CDR2 is SYDVKM in the germline V gene. The CDR3 loop spans 14 amino acids. V lost 5 bases and J 6 bases, leaving 15 bases between the germline ends. The DNA of the CDR3 is TGTGCCAGCAGTCCCCCAGCTAGCGCTGATACGCAGTATTTT. This translates into CASSPPASADTQYF.